The entry below gives a single T cell receptor beta chain sequence along with its context. The antigen is undetermined. The source of the sample is a study of T cells expressing NK-cell markers. At the level of the study: There were seven HCMV-seropositive donors and one seronegative donor among the eight sequenced.

TCRdb reprocessed the 5' RACE reads and keeps a single row for each CDR3 protein, giving no DNA. The sample has some 460,000 distinct CDR3 sequences; the top ten hold over 1.3%. The V gene's germline CDR1 is SQVTM and CDR2 ANQGSEA. CDR3 size: 13 residues. General study results and limits: The same clonotypes also predominated in the CD3+CD56-NKG2C+ fraction of four donors. HCMV specificity of the expanded NKG2C+ T cell clones was not established. For six donors, the dominant NKG2C+ clonotypes made up about 1.0-8% of their CD8+ T cells.

The source material was blood T cells: a sorted CD56 or NKG2C T cell subset, CD4+ or CD8+ T cells, or bulk PBMC T cells (not recorded which). The sequence came from a woman aged 50 to 60 in good health. This sequence joins TRBV29-1 and TRBJ2-5; TCRdb returns TRBD1, unconfirmable since there is no DNA. The CDR3 is CSVGGRFQETQYF.